The T cell receptor (beta chain) under discussion was sequenced for a study of blood T cell repertoires in COVID-19. On the study more broadly: Sample material is recorded as cDNA or gDNA derived from T cells, B-cell-depleted T cells, or PBMCs.

V was clipped by 10 bases and J by 0 bases, with 10 bases between them. This CDR3 is 14 amino acids long. Germline V gene lookup returns CDR1 SNHLY and CDR2 FYNNEI. Repertoires were generated with immunoSEQ multiplex PCR, while TCRdb's copy carries only in-frame clones and drops some. The sample consists of approximately 280,000 clones, roughly nine tenths of them appearing once. This chain links TRBV2 with TRBJ1-6, with TRBD1 as a possible D gene (6 bases). The sequenced material came from peripheral blood. This receptor was taken from a man aged 50-60 years with acute or convalescent COVID-19. CDR3 bases: TGTGCCACCACAGGGAGCTCCTATAATTCACCCCTCCACTTT. It encodes CATTGSSYNSPLHF. The complete variable domain, with remaining parts taken from reference TRBV2 and TRBJ1-6, reads EPEVTQTPSHQVTQMGQEVILRCVPISNHLYFYWYRQILGQKVEFLVSFYNNEISEKSEIFDDQFSVERPDGSNFTLKIRSTKLEDSAMYFCATTGSSYNSPLHFGNGTRLTVT.